This T cell receptor beta chain was identified in a study of cytomegalovirus exposure and HLA in healthy donors. Findings and caveats of the study: The investigators catalogued 150 or so TCR beta chains as cytomegalovirus-associated.

J was trimmed by 3 bases and V by 3 bases; bases with no gene match: 9. Germline V gene data show CDR1 as SGHRS and CDR2 as YFSETQ. The CDR3 contains 15 residues. Only in-frame clones appear in the TCRdb table, and some are missing; sequencing was by immunoSEQ multiplex PCR. This table holds about 360,000 clones, more than 80% found once. Points on this clone: No antigen is known for it.

The specimen was PBMCs. This TCR was sampled from a young woman in good health and CMV-seronegative. V is TRBV5-1 and J is TRBJ2-7; TRBD1 aligns across 7 bases. The CDR3 is CASSSTGTAYYEQYF. The CDR3 DNA reads as TGCGCCAGCAGCTCAACCGGGACAGCTTACTACGAGCAGTACTTC.